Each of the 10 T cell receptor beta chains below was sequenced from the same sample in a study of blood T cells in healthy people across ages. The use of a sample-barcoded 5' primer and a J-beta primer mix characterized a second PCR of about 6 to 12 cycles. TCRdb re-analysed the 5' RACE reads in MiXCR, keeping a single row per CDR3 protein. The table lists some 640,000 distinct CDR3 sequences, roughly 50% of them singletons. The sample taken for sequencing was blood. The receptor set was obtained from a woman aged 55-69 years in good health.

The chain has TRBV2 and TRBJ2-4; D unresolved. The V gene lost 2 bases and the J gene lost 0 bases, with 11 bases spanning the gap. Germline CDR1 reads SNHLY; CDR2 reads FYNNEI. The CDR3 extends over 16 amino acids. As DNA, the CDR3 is TGTGCCAGCAGTGAAATCCCCGGTTTAGCCAAAAACATTCAGTACTTC. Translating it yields CASSEIPGLAKNIQYF.

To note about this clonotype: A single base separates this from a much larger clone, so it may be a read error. CDR3 in amino acids: CASSLEASSYNEQFF. The CDR3 DNA sequence: TGTGCCAGCAGCTTAGAGGCGAGCTCCTACAATGAGCAGTTCTTC. This rearrangement joins TRBV11-1 to TRBJ2-1; D call uncertain. Germline V lookup: CDR1 SGHAT, CDR2 FQDESV (reference sequence). CDR3 length: 15 residues. V lost 1 base, J lost 0 bases, and 7 bases lay in between.

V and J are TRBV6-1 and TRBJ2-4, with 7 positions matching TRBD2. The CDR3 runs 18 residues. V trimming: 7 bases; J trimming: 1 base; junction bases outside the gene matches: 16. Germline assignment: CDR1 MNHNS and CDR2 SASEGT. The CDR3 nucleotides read TGTGCCAGCACCGCCCCGGGAGGCCAGGCAGGGGCCAAAAACATTCAGTACTTC. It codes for CASTAPGGQAGAKNIQYF.

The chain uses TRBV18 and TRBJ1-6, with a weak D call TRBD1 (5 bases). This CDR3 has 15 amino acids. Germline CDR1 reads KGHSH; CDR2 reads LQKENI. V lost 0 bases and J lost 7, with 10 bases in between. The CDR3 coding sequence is TGTGCCAGCTCACCACCGTGGCAGGGCAATTCACCCCTCCACTTT. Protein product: CASSPPWQGNSPLHF.

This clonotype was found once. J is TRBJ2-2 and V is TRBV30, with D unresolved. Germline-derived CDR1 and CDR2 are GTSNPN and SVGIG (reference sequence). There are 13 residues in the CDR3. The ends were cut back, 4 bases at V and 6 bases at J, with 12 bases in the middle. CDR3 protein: CAWNPQRAGELFF. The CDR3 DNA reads TGTGCCTGGAACCCCCAACGGGCCGGGGAGCTGTTTTTT. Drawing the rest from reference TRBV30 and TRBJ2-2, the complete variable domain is SQTIHQWPATLVQPVGSPLSLECTVEGTSNPNLYWYRQAAGRGLQLLFYSVGIGQISSEVPQNLSASRPQDRQFILSSKKLLLSDSGFYLCAWNPQRAGELFFGEGSRLTVL.

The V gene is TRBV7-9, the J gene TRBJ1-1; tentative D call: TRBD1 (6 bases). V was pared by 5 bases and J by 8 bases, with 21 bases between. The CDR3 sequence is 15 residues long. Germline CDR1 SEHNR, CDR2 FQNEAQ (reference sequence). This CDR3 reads CASSPQGRLVGEAFF. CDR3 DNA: TGTGCCAGCAGCCCACAGGGCCGTTTGGTGGGAGAAGCTTTCTTT.

The CDR3, as DNA: TGCAGCGTATCCTGGGGGGGGTATGAAAAACTGTTTTTT. Encoded protein: CSVSWGGYEKLFF. The rearrangement links TRBV29-1 to TRBJ1-4; D is perhaps TRBD1 (5 bases). The ends were cut back, 6 bases at V and 6 bases at J, with 14 bases in the middle. This CDR3 region has 13 residues. Germline values: CDR1 SQVTM, CDR2 ANQGSEA.

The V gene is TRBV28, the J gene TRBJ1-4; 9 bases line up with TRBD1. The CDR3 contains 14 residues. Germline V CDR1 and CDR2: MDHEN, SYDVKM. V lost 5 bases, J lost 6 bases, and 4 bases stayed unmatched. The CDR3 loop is CASSTDRGDEKLFF. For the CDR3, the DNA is TGTGCCAGCAGTACTGACAGGGGGGATGAAAAACTGTTTTTT.

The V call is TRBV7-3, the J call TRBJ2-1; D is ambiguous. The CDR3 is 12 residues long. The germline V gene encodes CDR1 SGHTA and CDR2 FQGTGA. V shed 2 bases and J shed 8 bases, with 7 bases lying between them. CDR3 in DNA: TGTGCCAGCAGCTTACGACAATATGAGCAGTTCTTC. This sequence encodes CASSLRQYEQFF. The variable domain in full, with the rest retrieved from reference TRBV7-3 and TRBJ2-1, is GAGVSQTPSNKVTEKGKYVELRCDPISGHTALYWYRQSLGQGPEFLIYFQGTGAADDSGLPNDRFFAVRPEGSVSTLKIQRTERGDSAVYLCASSLRQYEQFFGPGTRLTVL.

CDR3 in DNA: TGTGCCAGCTCAGAGATGGACCCAGAGTACCAAGAGACCCAGTACTTC. Translation gives CASSEMDPEYQETQYF. The chain has TRBV18 and TRBJ2-5; D uncertain. Germline lookup yields CDR1 KGHSH and CDR2 LQKENI. The CDR3 has 16 amino acids. Trimming removed 5 bases from V and 0 bases from J, with 16 bases in between.